The T cell receptor (beta chain) described here comes from a study of CD8+ T cells in alopecia areata (dated by TCRdb to the late 2010s). Background for the entire study: To study T cell clonal expansion in alopecia areata, the researchers applied high-throughput TCRbeta sequencing to both the C3H/HeJ mouse model and human patients. In humans, TCRbeta sequencing was performed on scalp tissue and on sorted CD4+ and CD8+ peripheral blood T cells from healthy controls and from patients with patchy or totalis/universalis alopecia areata. RNA came from the PAXgene miRNA kit for fixed scalp, the miRNeasy kit for PBMCs, and the RNeasy kit for mouse skin. TCRbeta CDR3 regions were amplified by immunoSEQ multiplex PCR with 35 Vbeta forward and 13 Jbeta reverse primers. Scalp clonality was compared across normal scalp (n=4), patchy alopecia areata scalp (n=8), and alopecia totalis/universalis scalp (n=8). The paper's findings and limits, for the study overall: Shared TCR sequences between patients were less evident than in mice, which may be partly attributable to HLA diversity in the patient population. Unlike mouse skin, where gammadelta T cells dominate, normal human skin contains resident alphabeta T cells that get sequenced too, which complicates analysis of the scalp TCR repertoire. Higher clonality and more expanded CD8+ clones were observed in lesional scalp than in normal scalp, particularly in alopecia totalis/universalis, a finding suggestive of antigenic drive.

V ends up 2 bases short and J 4 bases short, with an unmatched junction base count of 2. From the cysteine through the phenylalanine, the CDR3 covers 15 amino acids. Here the CDR3 DNA is all that survives: 45 bases in frame from base 1. Taken from the germline V gene, the CDR1 and CDR2 loops are MNHEY and SVGAGI. Turning to this clone: What this receptor recognizes is not known. No much larger clone is present one base from it, and per-base qualities are unavailable.

From alopecia areata patients, peripheral blood was collected along with lesional scalp punch biopsies. PBMCs were isolated by density centrifugation and stained for CD3, CD4 and CD8, after which CD4+ and CD8+ T cells were sorted on a FACSAria. Alopecia areata patients who were not treated were recruited through a multicenter biomarker study. In 4 to 6 patients from the biomarker study, blood CD8+ T cells were sorted further into NKG2D-low and NKG2D-high fractions. Library prep was done by the immunoSEQ multiplex PCR assay. RNA was extracted from all samples and reverse transcribed into cDNA, which served as template for TCR sequencing. SuperScript III was used to make first-strand cDNA, primed with a 2:1 mix of oligo-dT and random hexamers. Amplification bias was assessed with a synthetic immune receptor repertoire, and residual bias was removed computationally. The authors processed their data as follows. Raw reads were preprocessed to remove errors, and CDR3 was defined according to IMGT conventions as the region from the conserved cysteine to phenylalanine. Clonality was computed by normalizing Shannon entropy by log2 of the number of productive unique TCRs and subtracting the result from 1. Whether scalp clones were CD4 or CD8 was inferred by matching scalp TCRbeta sequences against CD4 and CD8 repertoires sorted from blood. TCRdb retrieved this table from immuneACCESS and kept in-frame rearrangements only. Not all clones are present; in checked studies, unresolved V genes account for under half, and no reason is known for the remainder. That table supplies the V and J calls and clone size; D and trimming were determined from the DNA. In this sample the table shows 30,000 to 35,000 clones, around three fifths of which occur a single time. The ten largest make up under 40% of the sample.

Recombination connected TRBV6-5 to TRBJ1-2; 12 junctional bases match TRBD1. The clonotype originates from a human donor with alopecia areata. Sequenced material: NKG2D-high CD8+ T cells sorted from blood. The meaning of the sample's cell subset or site label: sorted CD8+ NKG2D-high blood T cells. The CDR3 is CASSYEGQGAYGYTF. The DNA is TGTGCCAGCAGTTACGAGGGACAGGGGGCCTATGGCTACACCTTC.